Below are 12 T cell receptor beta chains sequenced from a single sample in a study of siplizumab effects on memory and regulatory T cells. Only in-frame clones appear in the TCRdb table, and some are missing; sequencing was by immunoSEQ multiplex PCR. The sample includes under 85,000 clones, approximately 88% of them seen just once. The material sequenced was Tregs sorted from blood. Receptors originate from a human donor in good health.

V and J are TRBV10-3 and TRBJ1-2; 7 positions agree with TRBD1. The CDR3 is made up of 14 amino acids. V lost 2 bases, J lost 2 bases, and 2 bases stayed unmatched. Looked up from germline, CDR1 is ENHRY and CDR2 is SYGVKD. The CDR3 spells CAISEGTANYGYTF. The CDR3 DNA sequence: TGTGCCATCAGTGAGGGGACAGCGAACTATGGCTACACCTTC.

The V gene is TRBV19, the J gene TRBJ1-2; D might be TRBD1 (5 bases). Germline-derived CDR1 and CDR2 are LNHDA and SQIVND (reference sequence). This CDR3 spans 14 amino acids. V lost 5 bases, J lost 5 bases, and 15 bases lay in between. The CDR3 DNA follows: TGTGCCAGTAGTGGGGGTAGTACCGTATATGGCTACACCTTC. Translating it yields CASSGGSTVYGYTF. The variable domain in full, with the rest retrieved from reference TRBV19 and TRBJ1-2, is DGGITQSPKYLFRKEGQNVTLSCEQNLNHDAMYWYRQDPGQGLRLIYYSQIVNDFQKGDIAEGYSVSREKKESFPLTVTSAQKNPTAFYLCASSGGSTVYGYTFGSGTRLTVV.

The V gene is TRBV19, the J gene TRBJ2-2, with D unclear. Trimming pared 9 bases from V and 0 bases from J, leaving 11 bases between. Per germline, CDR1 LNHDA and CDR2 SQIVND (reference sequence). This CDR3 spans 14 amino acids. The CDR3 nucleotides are TGTGCCAGCCGGGCGCCCGCGAACACCGGGGAGCTGTTTTTT. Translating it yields CASRAPANTGELFF.

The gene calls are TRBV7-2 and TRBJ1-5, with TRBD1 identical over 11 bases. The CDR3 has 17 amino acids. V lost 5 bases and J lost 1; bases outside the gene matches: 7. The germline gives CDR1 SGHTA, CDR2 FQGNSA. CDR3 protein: CASSLGTGGFSNQPQHF. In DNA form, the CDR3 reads TGTGCCAGCAGCCTAGGGACAGGGGGATTCAGCAATCAGCCCCAGCATTTT.

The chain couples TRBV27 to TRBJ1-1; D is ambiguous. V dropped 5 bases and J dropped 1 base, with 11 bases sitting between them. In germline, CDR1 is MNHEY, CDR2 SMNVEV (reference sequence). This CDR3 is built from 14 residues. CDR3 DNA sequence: TGTGCCAGCAGTCCCTTGGGCAAGAACACTGAAGCTTTCTTT. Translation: CASSPLGKNTEAFF.

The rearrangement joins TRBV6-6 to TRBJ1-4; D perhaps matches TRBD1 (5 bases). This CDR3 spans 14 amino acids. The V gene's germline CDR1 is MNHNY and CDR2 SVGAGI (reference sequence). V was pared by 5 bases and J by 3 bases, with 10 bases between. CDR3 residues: CASSGTPPNEKLFF. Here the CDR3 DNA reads TGTGCCAGCAGTGGGACTCCGCCTAATGAAAAACTGTTTTTT.

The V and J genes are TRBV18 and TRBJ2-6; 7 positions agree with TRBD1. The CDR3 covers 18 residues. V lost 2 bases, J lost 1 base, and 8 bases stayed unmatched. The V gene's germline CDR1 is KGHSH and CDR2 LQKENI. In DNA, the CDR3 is TGTGCCAGCTCACCAACTTCGGGACAGATGTCTGGGGCCAACGTCCTGACTTTC. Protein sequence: CASSPTSGQMSGANVLTF.

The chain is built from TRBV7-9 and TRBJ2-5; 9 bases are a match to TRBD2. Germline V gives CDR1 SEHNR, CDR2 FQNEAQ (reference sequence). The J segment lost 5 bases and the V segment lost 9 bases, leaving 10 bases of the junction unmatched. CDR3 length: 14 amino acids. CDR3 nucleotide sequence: TGTGCCAGTGGCGGGAGGGCCGGGTTTGAGACCCAGTACTTC. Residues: CASGGRAGFETQYF.

CDR3 loop: CADSGRALESLHF. The CDR3 nucleotides read TGTGCCGACTCAGGCCGGGCCCTAGAATCCCTCCACTTT. The chain carries TRBV27 and TRBJ1-6; no clear D gene. Trimming left V 11 bases short and J 14 bases short, with 22 bases between. Germline lookup yields CDR1 MNHEY and CDR2 SMNVEV (reference sequence). The CDR3 is made up of 13 amino acids.

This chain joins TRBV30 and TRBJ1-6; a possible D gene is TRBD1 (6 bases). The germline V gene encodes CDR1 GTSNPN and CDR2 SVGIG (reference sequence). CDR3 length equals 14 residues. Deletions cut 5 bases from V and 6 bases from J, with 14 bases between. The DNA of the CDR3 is TGTGCCTGGGGGACACTTGAACTTAATTCACCCCTCCACTTT. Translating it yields CAWGTLELNSPLHF.

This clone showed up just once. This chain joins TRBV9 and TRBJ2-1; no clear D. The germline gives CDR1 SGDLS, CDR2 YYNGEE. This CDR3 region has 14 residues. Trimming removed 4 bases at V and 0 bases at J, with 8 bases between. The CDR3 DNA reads TGTGCCAGCAGCCCATCGGGCTCCTACAATGAGCAGTTCTTC. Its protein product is CASSPSGSYNEQFF.

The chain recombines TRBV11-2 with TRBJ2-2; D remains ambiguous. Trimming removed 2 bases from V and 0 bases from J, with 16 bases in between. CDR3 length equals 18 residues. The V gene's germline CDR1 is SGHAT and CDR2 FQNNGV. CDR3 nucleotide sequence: TGTGCCAGCAGCTTAACTCCCCCGGAGTCCGCGAACACCGGGGAGCTGTTTTTT. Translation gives CASSLTPPESANTGELFF.